This T cell receptor (beta chain) was identified in a study of blood T cell repertoires in COVID-19. The V gene's germline CDR1 is DFQATT and CDR2 SNEGSKA (reference sequence). The CDR3 extends over 11 amino acids. Trimming cost V 5 bases and J 5 bases, with 9 bases left between them. Sequencing was performed with immunoSEQ multiplex PCR; in TCRdb, only in-frame clones are kept and a portion is missing. The repertoire holds some 64,000 clones, approximately 79% seen once, with 20% in the top ten. This clone occurred once. This TCR was sampled from a woman older than 75 with active or convalescent COVID-19. The chain combines TRBV20-1 with TRBJ1-2; D gene uncertain. Sequences were obtained from peripheral blood. Here the CDR3 DNA reads TGCAGTGCTGGAGTCCTGTATGGCTACACCTTC. Translation: CSAGVLYGYTF.